The sequence of this T cell receptor (beta chain) was determined in a study of T cells in Graves' hyperthyroidism and ophthalmopathy. Findings and caveats of the study: With a median lead of about 6.9 months before onset, the model predicted ophthalmopathy. Expanded thyroid clonotypes (above 0.001) were mostly also found in blood.

Amplified regions were TCR beta CDR3 sequences from RNA transcripts. The HTBI set primed first-round TCR CDR3 RT-PCR. One entry per CDR3 protein, called by TCRdb with MiXCR from the multiplex PCR reads. The sample has about 640,000 distinct CDR3 sequences, 40% to 55% seen once; the top ten hold roughly 6.5%. CDR1 and CDR2 from the germline V gene are MGHRA and YSYEKL. The length of the CDR3 is 16 residues. J was trimmed by 5 bases and V by 2 bases; bases with no gene match: 10. This clonotype was counted ten times or more. The antigen is unknown. Exclusions: uncontrolled infection, other autoimmune disease, pregnancy, lactation. Diagnoses rested on clinical symptoms, serum thyroxine and TRAb, thyroid ultrasound and orbital computed tomography.

Sequencing was performed on peripheral blood or thyroid tissue (not recorded which). This clonotype was sampled from an adult man with Graves' disease, either hyperthyroidism or ophthalmopathy (not recorded which). The rearrangement links TRBV4-1 to TRBJ2-5; 8 bases map to TRBD1. This CDR3 reads CASSQPDRGGLETQYF. DNA for the CDR3: TGCGCCAGCAGCCAACCCGACAGGGGTGGTTTGGAGACCCAGTACTTC.